This T cell receptor (beta chain) emerged from a study of CD8 T cells in ankylosing spondylitis. The V and J ends lost 0 bases and 4 bases respectively, with 13 bases between them. Germline V gene data show CDR1 as SGHRS and CDR2 as YFSETQ. The CDR3 consists of 15 residues. Quantitative molecular-barcoded 5'-RACE generated the TCR beta libraries. Using its own MiXCR run on the 5' RACE reads, TCRdb lists one record per CDR3 protein. The table shows 190,000 or so distinct CDR3 sequences, with 9.5% to 15% occurring only once. The V and J genes are TRBV5-1 and TRBJ1-1, with D uncertain. The source is a male donor with ankylosing spondylitis or in good health (not recorded which). Sequenced: blood, either unsorted or a sorted T cell fraction (not recorded which). The CDR3 protein is CASSLEAETTTEAFF. The CDR3 DNA follows: TGCGCCAGCAGCTTGGAGGCAGAGACGACCACTGAAGCTTTCTTT.